This T cell receptor beta chain was sequenced for a study of blood T cell repertoires in COVID-19. Study background: From T cells, B-cell-depleted T cells, or PBMCs came the material, which was cDNA or gDNA.

Original methodology: Counts of nucleated cells, estimated from reference gene primer amplification, were obtained. Only in-frame clones appear in the TCRdb table, and some are missing; sequencing was by immunoSEQ multiplex PCR. Clone size and the V and J calls come from that table; the DNA yielded D and trimming. The top ten clones hold about 9.4% of a sample with about 12,000 clones, 72% of them seen once. Enrollment of patients from Seattle took place during active infection, with longitudinal follow-up. V lost 4 bases to trimming and J lost 2 bases; unmatched junction nucleotides: 3. The CDR3 is 15 amino acids. Germline V lookup: CDR1 MGHRA, CDR2 YSYEKL.

This receptor was identified in a man aged 55 to 70 with COVID-19, enrolled during active disease. Material for sequencing was peripheral blood. This sequence joins TRBV4-1 and TRBJ2-7, with TRBD2 matching 12 bases. CDR3 coding DNA: TGCGCCAGCAGCCTAGGACTAGCGGGGACCTACGAGCAGTACTTC. Encoded protein: CASSLGLAGTYEQYF.